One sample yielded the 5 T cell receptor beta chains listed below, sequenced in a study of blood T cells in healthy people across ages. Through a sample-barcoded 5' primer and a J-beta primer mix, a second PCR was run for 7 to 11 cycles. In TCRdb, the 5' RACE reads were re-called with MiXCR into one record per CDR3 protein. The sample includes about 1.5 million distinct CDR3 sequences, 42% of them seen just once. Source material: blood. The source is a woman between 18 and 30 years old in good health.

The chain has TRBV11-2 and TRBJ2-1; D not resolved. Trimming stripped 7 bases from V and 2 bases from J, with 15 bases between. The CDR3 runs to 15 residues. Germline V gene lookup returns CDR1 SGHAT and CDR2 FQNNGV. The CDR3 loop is CASTTILVPYNEQFF. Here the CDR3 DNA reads TGTGCCAGCACCACAATACTGGTCCCCTACAATGAGCAGTTCTTC.

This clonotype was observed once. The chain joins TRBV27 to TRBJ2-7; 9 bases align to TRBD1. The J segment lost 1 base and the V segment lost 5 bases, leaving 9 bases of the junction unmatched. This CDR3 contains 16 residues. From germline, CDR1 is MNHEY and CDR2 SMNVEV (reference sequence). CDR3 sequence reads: CASSPGDRERSYEQYF. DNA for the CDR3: TGTGCCAGCAGTCCAGGGGACAGGGAGAGATCCTACGAGCAGTACTTC.

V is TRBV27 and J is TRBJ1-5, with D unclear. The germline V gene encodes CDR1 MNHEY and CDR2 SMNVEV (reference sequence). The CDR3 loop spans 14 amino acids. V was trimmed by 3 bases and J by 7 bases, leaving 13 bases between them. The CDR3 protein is CASSFGFSGQPQHF. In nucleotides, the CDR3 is TGTGCCAGCAGTTTCGGGTTTTCGGGGCAGCCCCAGCATTTT.

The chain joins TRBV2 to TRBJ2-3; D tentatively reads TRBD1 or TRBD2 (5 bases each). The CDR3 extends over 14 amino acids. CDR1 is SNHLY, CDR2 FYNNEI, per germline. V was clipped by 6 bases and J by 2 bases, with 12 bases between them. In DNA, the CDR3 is TGTGCCAGCAGAGCTCGGGACCCCACAGATACGCAGTATTTT. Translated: CASRARDPTDTQYF.

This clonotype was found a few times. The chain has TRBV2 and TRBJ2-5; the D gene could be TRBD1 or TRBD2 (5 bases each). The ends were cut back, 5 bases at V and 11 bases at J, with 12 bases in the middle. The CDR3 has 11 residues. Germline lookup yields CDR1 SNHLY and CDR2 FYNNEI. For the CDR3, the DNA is TGTGCCAGCAGTATCGTGGGGGAGCAGTACTTC. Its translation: CASSIVGEQYF.